The T cell receptor (beta chain) described here comes from a study of cytomegalovirus exposure and HLA in healthy donors (dated by TCRdb to the late 2010s). Notes on the research overall: An earlier analysis of roughly 500 of the donors reported about 260 Gb of sequence data and 95 million to 140 million unique TCR beta sequences obtained from 150 million to 200 million T cells. Class I and class II HLA loci were covered by the typing at four-digit resolution. A later analysis re-analyzed previously published TCR beta repertoires from hundreds of donors and added high-resolution HLA genotyping to study TCR occurrence patterns. An earlier analysis of several hundred of the donors applied high-throughput TCR beta sequencing to assess whether each TCR beta V gene segment acted as functional or pseudogenic. Donor age, sex, ethnicity and CMV serostatus were compiled alongside the repertoire data. A separate validation cohort of 100 to 150 different subjects was used in addition to the approximately 610-subject first cohort. Rather than drawing on any new phenotypic data, the later analysis identified candidate immune exposures from TCR beta sequences and the way those sequences occurred across donors. A handful of DR-DQ haplotypes were handled as single units for association and clustering because linkage in the cohort was strong. Among the roughly 390 genotyped donors, about 85% belonged to the genetic ancestry cluster associated with self-reported Caucasian donors. The study was designed to test whether signatures of past pathogen exposure could be identified by cataloging public T cell receptors. The T cell repertoires of several hundred subjects were profiled by immunosequencing and related to cytomegalovirus serostatus. All discovery cohort repertoires had been generated using a single sequencing platform. Genome-wide SNP genotypes for about 65% of the 666 donors were used in a later genetic analysis, which treated that subset as a discovery cohort. An early release covering 550 to 650 HLA-typed donors comprised about 300 gigabases of sequencing data and roughly 86 million unique TCR sequences. Typing coverage varied by locus: roughly 629-640 donors for A, B, C, DRB1 and DQB1; roughly 520 for DQA1; around 570 for DPA1; approximately 470 for DPB1. To predict cytomegalovirus infection status, the study brought together high-throughput TCR immunosequencing, statistical association of individual TCRs with disease status, and machine learning. Among some 400 genotyped donors of the cohort, an average of approximately 230,000 unique TCR beta nucleotide sequences were sequenced per donor, 15% to 20% of them non-productive.

The cohort consisted of hundreds of healthy bone marrow donors. At the time of sampling, every cohort member was nominally healthy, though immune exposures that went unrecorded were likely present. The donor was CMV seronegative and was included in the group of a few hundred seronegative cohort members. A peripheral blood sample was collected from each donor, and TCR beta sequencing was performed on peripheral blood mononuclear cells. The Qiagen DNeasy Blood Extraction Kit was used to extract genomic DNA from the blood cell samples. Turning to this clone: No cognate antigen has been identified for it. Base qualities were left out, and no much larger clone turns up one base away.

The paper as a whole reports these results and caveats: The only immune exposure information available for the cohort was CMV serostatus. The classifier was reported to diagnose cytomegalovirus status with high specificity and sensitivity in both the original and validation cohorts. While some public TCRs were present in many individuals, most TCR sequences turned up only very rarely across donors. A further reported finding was that TCR beta sequences accurately predicted the HLA-A and HLA-B alleles for most subjects in the first cohort. About 17 rarely observed V segments, including chromosome 9 orphons, were excluded from the earlier analysis of approximately 600 of the donors because counts were too low. In a later analysis, several top co-occurrence clusters were reported to appear linked to parvovirus B19, influenza, CMV and Epstein-Barr virus. In vitro tests confirmed that a few of the cytomegalovirus-associated TCR beta chains recognize cytomegalovirus antigens. Presence/absence analyses assumed roughly uniform sequencing depth across donors, an assumption that may not hold. Linkage disequilibrium might explain the correlated functional status among segregating V segments, but an unknown experimental factor could not be ruled out. Compared with the approximately 700-donor mean, donors in an Asian-associated ancestry cluster had fewer N-insertions in productive TCRs, according to a later genetic analysis. Specific HLA alleles were associated with 16,951 TCR beta sequences at a false discovery rate of 0.05 in a later analysis. In this cohort, only TCR beta chains were sequenced, and detectable features were limited by the absence of alpha or paired-chain data. Because some donors lacked HLA typing at each locus, the association tests relied only on the typed subset. In a later analysis, the rate of TCR association differed among HLA loci, with DRB1 alleles having the most associated TCRs and HLA-C alleles having the fewest. In a later analysis, HLA-associated TCR beta chains showed more clonal expansion and lower generation probabilities than non-associated chains that were equally common. The 87-base-pair reads could not distinguish some IMGT-functional V segments, including TRBV6-2 and TRBV6-3, so those segments were excluded. In a later genetic analysis, a missense DCLRE1C variant was associated with V-gene and J-gene trimming of TCR beta chains, and the association was replicated in an independent cohort. When HLA alleles, especially DR and DQ, strongly co-occurred, attributing TCR associations to individual alleles was difficult. Most CMV-associated TCR beta chains appeared to be HLA-restricted in a later analysis, and the HLA associations seemed to be driven largely by CMV exposure. A cluster of highly shared sequence variants was judged likely to be a technical artifact of the sequencing pipeline. Broadly in line with IMGT annotations, most TCR beta V segments showed up in productive rearrangements about 87% or about 30% of the time in an earlier analysis of about 500 of the donors. The authors suggested that the approach could potentially be generalized to other disease states and immunological phenotypes. The study listed 164 TCR beta chains as associated with cytomegalovirus.

The method was the immunoSEQ multiplex PCR assay. For the multiplex PCR, a mixture combining 60 forward primers for TCR Vbeta segments and 13 reverse primers for TCR Jbeta segments was used. A multiplex PCR assay on genomic DNA amplified the CDR3 region of rearranged TCR beta genes. The amplified TCR beta libraries were sequenced on the Illumina HiSeq System as 87-base-pair reads. Processing in the source paper ran as follows. A later analysis counted tens of millions of unique TCR beta chains across the 700 or so repertoires, and roughly 9.9 million of these chains were shared by at least two donors. Raw reads were error-corrected and collapsed into unique sequences with a nearest-neighbor algorithm that merged closely related sequences to remove PCR and sequencing errors. Alignment of CDR3 sequences to IMGT reference sequences was used to assign V, D and J gene segments. For a sequence to be retained, at least a six-nucleotide match to both a V gene segment and a J gene segment was required. A rearrangement was called productive if the CDR3 had no stop codons and remained in frame with V and J, and every other rearrangement was called non-productive. CDR3 was defined by IMGT convention, running from the second conserved V-encoded cysteine to the conserved J-encoded phenylalanine. The earlier analysis of some 550 of the donors excluded any sequence lacking an unambiguous match to a single V gene segment. An earlier analysis of several hundred of the donors called V segments functional above 56.7% productive rearrangements and segregating when the between-donor standard deviation exceeded 5%. A statistical classification framework was built for diagnosing cytomegalovirus status from the catalog of TCR beta chain sequences. A later analysis assigned V and J genes by comparing TCR nucleotide sequences with IMGT/GENE-DB human TR gene sequences. A later analysis assigned CDR3 sequences and most-parsimonious VDJ recombination scenarios with the TCRdist pipeline. In a later analysis, every TCR beta chain was defined by the combination of its CDR3 amino acid sequence and its V-gene family, and reads without a unique V-gene family were dropped. To address suspected cross-contamination and a sequencing artifact, a later analysis removed approximately 600 highly shared, low-generation-probability nucleotide sequences. In a later analysis, a clonal expansion index for each public chain was calculated from normalized within-repertoire ranks of inferred template counts. In a later analysis, generation probabilities were computed with a VDJ recombination model fitted to out-of-frame rearrangements, and the resulting probabilities were checked against IGoR. A later analysis scored TCR-TCR, TCR-HLA and TCR-CMV co-occurrence with hypergeometric tests, applying a repertoire-size bias correction to TCR pairs. In a later analysis, false discovery rates were estimated by permuting HLA or CMV assignments 20 times. In a later analysis, co-occurring TCRs were grouped using DBSCAN, and TCRdist sequence similarity was added for clustering within HLA-allele-positive subsets. For co-occurrence clustering, repertoires with fewer than 30,000 or more than 120,000 public chains were excluded, along with 4 to 6 repertoires with anomalous nucleotide sharing. TCRdb took this table from immuneACCESS and kept in-frame rearrangements with V and J called. Such tables lack part of the clones; where checked against another copy, unresolved V genes explain under half of the gap, and the rest is unexplained. Clonal size and the V and J genes are those of that table, whereas D and trimming came from the DNA. The sample contains about 130,000 clones, 60% to 80% of them found a single time. The ten biggest clones cover 0.75% to 0.95% of the sample.

The CDR3 measures 14 amino acids from cysteine to phenylalanine. The read is trimmed to its CDR3 DNA, 42 bases read in frame from base 1. For CDR1 and CDR2, the germline V gene lists SQVTM and ANQGSEA. Trimming removed 5 bases from V and 2 bases from J, leaving 13 bases between the germline ends. Source material: PBMCs. The chain is assembled from TRBV29-1 and TRBJ1-3; a confident D gene designation cannot be given. This TCR was recovered from a woman aged 60-75 years in good health and CMV-seronegative. The nucleotides are TGCAGCGTTATTCTGACGCGGGCTGGAAACACCATATATTTT. Translated, it gives CSVILTRAGNTIYF.